This passage covers 8 T cell receptor beta chains from one sample sequenced in a study of response to subunit inactivated influenza vaccine. TCRdb re-called the RT-PCR reads through MiXCR, storing one row per CDR3 protein. In the table there are about 520,000 distinct CDR3 sequences, 6.5% to 8% of which are singletons. The input for sequencing was PBMCs from blood, taken roughly 24 months after vaccination. Receptors originate from a man aged 50 to 75 who received an inactivated influenza vaccine.

This clonotype was seen a handful of times. The chain has TRBV2 and TRBJ1-2, with D hard to call. The CDR3 spans 12 residues. V was trimmed by 9 bases and J by 2 bases, leaving 10 bases between them. Germline-derived CDR1 and CDR2 are SNHLY and FYNNEI. The CDR3 region is CARFAINYGYTF. For the CDR3, the DNA is TGTGCCAGGTTCGCCATAAACTATGGCTACACCTTC.

Many counts were recorded for this clonotype. The chain uses TRBV10-3 and TRBJ2-7; D not resolved. This CDR3 is 12 amino acids long. V shed 10 bases and J shed 5 bases, with 15 bases lying between them. Germline V CDR1 and CDR2: ENHRY, SYGVKD. CDR3 sequence reads: CASGGRSDEQYF. CDR3 nucleotide sequence: TGTGCCAGCGGTGGTAGAAGTGACGAGCAGTACTTC.

The chain uses TRBV4-1 and TRBJ2-3; D might be TRBD1 or TRBD2, each matching 5 bases. Trimming pared 2 bases from V and 1 base from J, leaving 13 bases between. Germline values: CDR1 MGHRA, CDR2 YSYEKL. The CDR3 spans 16 residues. The DNA for the CDR3 is TGCGCCAGCAGCCAATTCCCCGGGACCGGCACAGATACGCAGTATTTT. This sequence encodes CASSQFPGTGTDTQYF.

The rearrangement uses TRBV4-2 and TRBJ2-7; D unclear. The CDR3 spans 11 residues. Per germline, CDR1 LGHNA and CDR2 YNFKEQ. Trimming shortened V by 2 bases and J by 6 bases, and 5 bases separated the two germline ends. CDR3 sequence (DNA): TGTGCCAGCAGCCAAAATGCCGAGCAGTACTTC. Protein product: CASSQNAEQYF.

Many counts were recorded for this clonotype. The J gene is TRBJ2-7, the V gene TRBV29-1; TRBD2 aligns across 10 bases. Looked up from germline, CDR1 is SQVTM and CDR2 is ANQGSEA. J gave up 2 bases and V 6 bases, and 13 bases lay outside the gene matches. The CDR3 is 16 residues long. CDR3 sequence: CSVKDVGGLAAYEQYF. As DNA, the CDR3 is TGCAGCGTCAAAGACGTCGGCGGACTAGCGGCCTACGAGCAGTACTTC.

This clonotype was picked up many times. The genes are TRBV5-1 and TRBJ2-1, with 7 bases that match TRBD1. The CDR3 length is 16 residues. V was pared by 4 bases and J by 0 bases, with 7 bases of the junction left unmatched. Per the germline V gene, CDR1 is SGHRS and CDR2 is YFSETQ. DNA for the CDR3: TGCGCCAGCAGCCCCACAGGGGCCCTCTCCTACAATGAGCAGTTCTTC. This gives the protein CASSPTGALSYNEQFF.

The genes are TRBV28 and TRBJ2-7; TRBD1 might be the D (5 bases). Germline CDR1 reads MDHEN; CDR2 reads SYDVKM. Trimming shortened V by 6 bases and J by 1 base, and 13 bases separated the two germline ends. The CDR3 contains 14 residues. The CDR3 coding sequence is TGTGCCAGCAGACTCTACCGACAGTCCTACGAGCAGTACTTC. Protein product: CASRLYRQSYEQYF.

In its sample, this clonotype was seen a few times. This chain links TRBV12-3 or TRBV12-4 with TRBJ1-3; no clear D gene. This CDR3 has 15 residues. V lost 2 bases, J lost 0 bases, and 8 bases lay in between. CDR3: CASSLPVTSGNTIYF. The CDR3 DNA follows: TGTGCCAGCAGTTTACCGGTGACCTCTGGAAACACCATATATTTT.